The clone carrying this T cell receptor beta chain was counted many times. Its target is not known. The data derive from a study of metastatic and nonmetastatic thyroid tumors. For the study at large: Blood and tumor or nodule tissue repertoires from malignant and benign thyroid patients were compared.

In the authors' methods: The study's classifier, a distant-metastasis tool for papillary thyroid cancer, was built using CDR3 differences across clinicopathological groups. TCRdb ran MiXCR on the PCR reads. The V and J calls shown here were made by TCRdb, not taken from the authors' results. The repertoire holds tens of thousands of clones, about 40% seen once, with around a fifth in the top ten. Prior to thyroid surgery, none of the patients had received any treatment. The ends lost 9 bases at V and 8 bases at J; junction bases unmatched: 3. The germline V gene has CDR1 MNHNS and CDR2 SASEGT. CDR3 length: 11 residues. Whole-study findings and limits: When malignant thyroid tumors were compared with benign nodules, TCR beta diversity was reportedly significantly higher in the malignant tumors. This held in both blood and tumor samples.

Sequencing was carried out using blood. The J gene is TRBJ1-2, the V gene TRBV6-1; 10 bases are shared with TRBD1. The sequence was obtained from a male donor with papillary thyroid cancer or a benign thyroid nodule (not recorded which). Some clones in this sample may be carry-over from other donors' samples. CDR3: CASRTGGGYTF. CDR3 sequence (DNA): TGTGCCAGTCGGACAGGGGGAGGCTACACCTTC.